Shown below are 11 T cell receptor beta chains from a single sample sequenced in a study of cytotoxic CD8 clonotypes in ibrutinib-treated CLL. TCRdb's table, derived via immunoSEQ multiplex PCR, lists solely in-frame clones and lacks some. The repertoire includes a few hundred thousand clones, about 77% of them detected once, and 5.5% to 8% sits in the top ten. The material was PBMCs, obtained before ibrutinib treatment. The source of these receptors is a human donor with chronic lymphocytic leukemia.

This chain joins TRBV4-3 and TRBJ1-1; D perhaps matches TRBD1 (6 bases). Between the trimmed V and J ends, which lost 3 bases and 8 bases, there was a span of 13 bases. The length of the CDR3 is 13 residues. Germline values: CDR1 LGHNA, CDR2 YSLEER. The CDR3 reads CASSQDRGPEAFF. CDR3 nucleotide sequence: TGCGCCAGCAGCCAGGATCGGGGGCCCGAAGCTTTCTTT.

This chain connects TRBV11-1 to TRBJ2-7; 13 bases match TRBD2. There are 18 residues in the CDR3. The V and J ends lost 2 bases and 7 bases, in that order; junction bases with no gene match: 14. The V gene's germline CDR1 is SGHAT and CDR2 FQDESV (reference sequence). The CDR3 loop is CASSLLRTSGSIGREQYF. CDR3 in DNA: TGTGCCAGCAGCTTATTGCGGACTAGCGGGAGCATAGGAAGAGAGCAGTACTTC.

This chain uses TRBV5-1 with TRBJ2-5; possibly TRBD1 for D (5 bases). Trimming took 4 bases from V and 5 from J, leaving 18 bases between them. CDR1 and CDR2 from the germline V gene are SGHRS and YFSETQ. CDR3 size: 15 residues. The CDR3 here is CASSPRPTTEETQYF. CDR3 bases: TGCGCCAGCAGCCCCCGGCCCACGACAGAGGAGACCCAGTACTTC.

Only one count was recorded for this clone. This chain links TRBV18 with TRBJ2-3; 7 bases match TRBD2. The CDR3 is 15 amino acids. Germline lookup yields CDR1 KGHSH and CDR2 LQKENI. Trimming took 4 bases from V and 3 from J; bases not matched to a gene: 7. CDR3 sequence: CASSLGGIETDTQYF. Written as DNA, the CDR3 is TGTGCCAGCTCACTCGGGGGGATCGAGACAGATACGCAGTATTTT. The full variable domain, completed using reference TRBV18 and TRBJ2-3, is NAGVMQNPRHLVRRRGQEARLRCSPMKGHSHVYWYRQLPEEGLKFMVYLQKENIIDESGMPKERFSAEFPKEGPSILRIQQVVRGDSAAYFCASSLGGIETDTQYFGPGTRLTVL.

The chain has TRBV2 and TRBJ2-1; 9 nucleotides match TRBD2. V lost 2 bases and J lost 7; bases outside the gene matches: 3. Germline assignment: CDR1 SNHLY and CDR2 FYNNEI. The CDR3 is 14 amino acids. CDR3 nucleotides: TGTGCCAGCAGTGAAAGACTAGCGGCTAATGAGCAGTTCTTC. Translation gives CASSERLAANEQFF.

The V and J genes are TRBV27 and TRBJ1-2; D gene ambiguous. The CDR3 totals 14 residues. CDR1 MNHEY and CDR2 SMNVEV come from the germline V gene (reference sequence). Trimming took off 0 bases at V and 6 bases at J, with 11 bases between the two ends. This chain's CDR3 is CASSLSFTPDGYTF. CDR3 DNA: TGTGCCAGCAGTTTATCGTTTACTCCGGATGGCTACACCTTC.

The count of this clone is one. V and J are TRBV6-5 and TRBJ2-2, with TRBD1 as a possible D gene (6 bases). V lost 2 bases and J 1 base, leaving 11 bases between the germline ends. The CDR3 consists of 16 residues. Germline V lookup: CDR1 MNHEY, CDR2 SVGAGI. The CDR3 nucleotides read TGTGCCAGCAGTTACACAGGGCCGGTGAACACCGGGGAGCTGTTTTTT. Translation: CASSYTGPVNTGELFF.

The chain links TRBV4-2 to TRBJ2-3; 14 positions match TRBD2. The CDR3 has 15 amino acids. Trimming at V came to 5 bases and at J to 6 bases, leaving 4 bases not matched to a gene. Germline assignment: CDR1 LGHNA and CDR2 YNFKEQ. The CDR3 region has the DNA TGTGCCAGCAGCTCGGGACTAGCGGGAGCTGATACGCAGTATTTT. Its protein product is CASSSGLAGADTQYF.

The sample holds a few counts of this clone. The chain employs TRBV6-5 and TRBJ1-5; no clear D. Trimming removed 5 bases at V and 7 bases at J, with 9 bases between. The CDR3 is made up of 12 amino acids. Germline CDR1 MNHEY, CDR2 SVGAGI. The CDR3 here is CASSTGEQPQHF. The CDR3, as DNA: TGTGCCAGCAGTACCGGCGAGCAGCCCCAGCATTTT.

The rearrangement links TRBV30 to TRBJ1-5, with unresolved D. V dropped 0 bases and J dropped 1 base, with 4 bases sitting between them. This CDR3 region has 13 residues. Germline CDR1 is GTSNPN and CDR2 is SVGIG (reference sequence). CDR3 amino acids: CAWSVQSNQPQHF. Written as DNA, the CDR3 is TGTGCCTGGAGTGTACAGAGCAATCAGCCCCAGCATTTT.

This chain connects TRBV7-2 to TRBJ2-2; the match to TRBD2 covers 7 bases. The CDR3 loop spans 16 amino acids. Trimming cost V 0 bases and J 7 bases; bases outside gene matches: 8. CDR1 and CDR2 from the germline V gene are SGHTA and FQGNSA. The CDR3 DNA reads TGTGCCAGCAGCTTAGCCAGCGGGAATGGTGGCGGGGAGCTGTTTTTT. Protein sequence: CASSLASGNGGGELFF.